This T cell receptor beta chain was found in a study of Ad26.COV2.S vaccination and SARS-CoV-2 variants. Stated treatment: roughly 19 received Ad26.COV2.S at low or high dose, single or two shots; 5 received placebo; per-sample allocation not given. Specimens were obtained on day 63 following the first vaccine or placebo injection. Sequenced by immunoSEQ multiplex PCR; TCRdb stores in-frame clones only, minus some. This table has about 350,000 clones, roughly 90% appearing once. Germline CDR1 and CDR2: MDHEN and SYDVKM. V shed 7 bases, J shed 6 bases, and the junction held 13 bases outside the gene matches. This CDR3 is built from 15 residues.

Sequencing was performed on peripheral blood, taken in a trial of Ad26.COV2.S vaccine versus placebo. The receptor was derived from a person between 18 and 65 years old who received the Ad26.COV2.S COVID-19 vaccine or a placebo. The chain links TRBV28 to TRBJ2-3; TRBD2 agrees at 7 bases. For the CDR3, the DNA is TGTGCCAGCAAATCACCGGGGGAGGGCTCGGATACGCAGTATTTT. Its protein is CASKSPGEGSDTQYF.